The 4 T cell receptor beta chains given below trace back to one sample, sequenced in a study of shared clonotypes between healthy human individuals. The repertoire was sequenced with immunoSEQ multiplex PCR; TCRdb's copy has only in-frame clones and lacks some. Among over a million clones listed, 60% to 80% were seen once. The sample comprised memory CD4+ T cells sorted from blood. Described subset: CD45RA-negative fraction. All receptors come from a man younger than 30 in good health.

V usage is TRBV5-4 and J usage is TRBJ2-5; TRBD2 agrees at 12 bases. Germline CDR1 is SGHNT and CDR2 is YYREEE (reference sequence). V trimming: 3 bases; J trimming: 5 bases; junction bases outside the gene matches: 5. This CDR3 has 15 amino acids. CDR3 residues: CASSSGLAGQETQYF. As DNA, the CDR3 is TGTGCCAGCAGCTCTGGACTAGCGGGACAGGAGACCCAGTACTTC.

The rearrangement uses TRBV9 and TRBJ1-6, with D hard to call. Germline CDR1 is SGDLS and CDR2 is YYNGEE. The CDR3 consists of 14 residues. V shed 0 bases and J shed 5 bases, with 6 bases lying between them. The CDR3 region has the DNA TGTGCCAGCAGCGTAGTGGGCAATAATTCACCCCTCCACTTT. This gives the protein CASSVVGNNSPLHF.

The chain joins TRBV7-9 to TRBJ1-1; tentative D call: TRBD1 (6 bases). Germline assignment: CDR1 SEHNR and CDR2 FQNEAQ (reference sequence). V was shortened by 5 bases and J by 2 bases, with 12 bases between the two germline ends. This CDR3 is built from 14 residues. The CDR3 loop reads CASSVQGFNTEAFF. The CDR3 DNA reads as TGTGCCAGCAGCGTACAGGGTTTTAACACTGAAGCTTTCTTT. Complete variable domain (other parts from reference TRBV7-9 and TRBJ1-1): DTGVSQNPRHKITKRGQNVTFRCDPISEHNRLYWYRQTLGQGPEFLTYFQNEAQLEKSRLLSDRFSAERPKGSFSTLEIQRTEQGDSAMYLCASSVQGFNTEAFFGQGTRLTVV.

This clone was detected only once. The CDR3 region has the DNA TGCAGCGCGCAGGGATTCAGGGGGGGAAATGAAAAACTGTTTTTT. Amino acid sequence: CSAQGFRGGNEKLFF. J is TRBJ1-4 and V is TRBV29-1; 7 positions match TRBD1. CDR1 and CDR2 from the germline V gene are SQVTM and ANQGSEA. This CDR3 is built from 15 residues. V gave up 7 bases and J gave up 5 bases; unmatched junction bases: 13.